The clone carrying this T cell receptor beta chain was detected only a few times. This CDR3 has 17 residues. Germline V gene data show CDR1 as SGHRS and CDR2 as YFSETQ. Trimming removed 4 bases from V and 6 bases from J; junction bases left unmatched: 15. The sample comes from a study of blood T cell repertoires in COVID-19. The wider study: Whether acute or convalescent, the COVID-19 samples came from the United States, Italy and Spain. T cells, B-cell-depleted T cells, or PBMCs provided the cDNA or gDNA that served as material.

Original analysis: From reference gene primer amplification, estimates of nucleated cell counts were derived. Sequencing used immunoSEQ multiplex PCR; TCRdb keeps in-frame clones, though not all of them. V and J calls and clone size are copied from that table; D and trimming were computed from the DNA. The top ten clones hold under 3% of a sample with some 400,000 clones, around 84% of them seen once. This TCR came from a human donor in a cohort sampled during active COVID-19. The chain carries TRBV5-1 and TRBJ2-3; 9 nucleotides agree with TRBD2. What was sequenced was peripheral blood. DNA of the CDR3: TGCGCCAGCAGCCTGTCCGGGGCTAGCGGGATCCCGGATACGCAGTATTTT. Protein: CASSLSGASGIPDTQYF. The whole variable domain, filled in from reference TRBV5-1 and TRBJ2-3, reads KAGVTQTPRYLIKTRGQQVTLSCSPISGHRSVSWYQQTPGQGLQFLFEYFSETQRNKGNFPGRFSGRQFSNSRSEMNVSTLELGDSALYLCASSLSGASGIPDTQYFGPGTRLTVL.